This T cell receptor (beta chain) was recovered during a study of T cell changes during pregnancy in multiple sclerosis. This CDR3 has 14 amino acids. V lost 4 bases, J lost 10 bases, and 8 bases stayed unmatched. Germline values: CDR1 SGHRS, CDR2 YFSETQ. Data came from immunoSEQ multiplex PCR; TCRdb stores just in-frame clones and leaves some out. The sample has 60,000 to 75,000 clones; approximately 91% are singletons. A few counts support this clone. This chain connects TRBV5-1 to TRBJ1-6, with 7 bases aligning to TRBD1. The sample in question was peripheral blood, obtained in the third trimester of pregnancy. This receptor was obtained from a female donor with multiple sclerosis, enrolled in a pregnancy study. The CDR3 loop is CASSRDSFSSPLHF. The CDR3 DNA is TGCGCCAGCAGCCGGGACAGTTTTAGCTCACCCCTCCACTTT.